This TCR beta chain was captured by sequencing in a study of early T cells in non-severe SARS-CoV-2 infection. Overall study context: The input, bulk RNA from unsorted whole blood, was sequenced, and chains were unpaired.

TCRdb used MiXCR to reprocess the 5' RACE reads, holding one entry per CDR3 protein. Among some 91,000 distinct CDR3 sequences, 14% to 15% were seen once, and the ten largest hold less than 7%. Per the germline V gene, CDR1 is SGHTA and CDR2 is FQGNSA. This CDR3 is built from 17 residues. The ends lost 3 bases at V and 2 bases at J; junction bases unmatched: 5. Sequences were obtained from whole blood. The chain recombines TRBV7-2 with TRBJ2-5, with 14 bases matching TRBD2. The TCR comes from an adult who was a healthcare worker with PCR-confirmed SARS-CoV-2 infection or an uninfected control (not recorded which). CDR3 bases: TGTGCCAGCAGCTTCGCCAGACTAGCGGGAGGGCAAGAGACCCAGTACTTC. This gives the protein CASSFARLAGGQETQYF.